Listed below are T cell receptor beta chains from one sample, sequenced in a study of OX40 agonist ivuxolimab in advanced cancers. Clones were sequenced by immunoSEQ multiplex PCR, and TCRdb holds only the in-frame ones, with some missing. The top ten clones hold approximately 0.43% of a sample with about 81,000 clones, 88% of them seen once. The material was CD4+ or CD8+ T cells sorted from blood, obtained in a trial of the OX40 agonist ivuxolimab. Receptor source: an adult with an advanced solid tumor such as melanoma, head and neck, liver or kidney cancer. CDR3s include the opening cysteine and the closing phenylalanine or tryptophan. D genes are given only for firm matches. A clone size is listed for some rows: how often the clone was seen (once, few, many), or a class if it is expanded.

d_call | j_call | clone_size | v_call | cdr3_nt | cdr3_aa
- | TRBJ1-6 | few | TRBV7-8 | TGTGCCAGCAGCCCAGGGACACGAGTATTGGGGTATAATTCACCCCTCCACTTT | CASSPGTRVLGYNSPLHF
- | TRBJ1-3 | - | TRBV7-2 | TGTGCCAGCAGCTCATCACCCACCATATATTTT | CASSSSPTIYF
- | TRBJ2-2 | once | TRBV9 | TGTGCCAGCAGCGCAGCCTTCACCGGGGAGCTGTTTTTT | CASSAAFTGELFF
- | TRBJ1-3 | - | TRBV7-9 | TGTGCCAGCAGCGGGGGTGGAAACACCATATATTTT | CASSGGGNTIYF
TRBD1 | TRBJ1-2 | - | TRBV18 | TGTGCCAGCTCACCACAGACAGGGGCTGACGGCTACACCTTC | CASSPQTGADGYTF
- | TRBJ2-7 | - | TRBV18 | TGTGCCAGCTCACCGGGCAGTACTGAGGACGAGCAGTACTTC | CASSPGSTEDEQYF
- | TRBJ1-6 | - | TRBV5-5 | TGTGCCAGCAGCCCGGGGGGGCAGCCCTATAATTCACCCTTCCACTTT | CASSPGGQPYNSPFHF
TRBD1 | TRBJ1-2 | - | TRBV6-6 | TGTGCCAGCAGGCAGACCAACAGGGGGCCGGACTATGGCTACACCTTC | CASRQTNRGPDYGYTF
TRBD2 | TRBJ2-2 | once | TRBV5-1 | TGCGCCAGCAGCCCCTCCCCTGGGGGGGAGACCGGGGAGCTGTTTTTT | CASSPSPGGETGELFF
- | TRBJ1-2 | - | TRBV5-4 | TGTGCCAGCAGCTTGACAGAGGAAGCTAACTATGGCTACACCTTC | CASSLTEEANYGYTF
- | TRBJ1-1 | - | TRBV2 | TGTGCCAGCAGGGAGGGAGAATTGAACACTGAAGCTTTCTTT | CASREGELNTEAFF
- | TRBJ2-2 | - | TRBV11-3 | TGTGCCAGCAGCTTAGGAGGAGGGTTAACCGGGGAGCTGTTTTTT | CASSLGGGLTGELFF
- | TRBJ2-2 | - | TRBV5-4 | TGTGCCAGCAGCTTAGGGGTTAGGAACACCGGGGAGCTGTTTTTT | CASSLGVRNTGELFF
TRBD1 | TRBJ2-1 | once | TRBV10-3 | TGTGCCATCAGTGGAGGGACAGGCCAATCTAGCTCCTACAATGAGCAGTTCTTC | CAISGGTGQSSSYNEQFF
- | TRBJ1-3 | - | TRBV6-6 | TGTGCCAGCAGTTACGTTTCTGGAAACACCATATATTTT | CASSYVSGNTIYF
TRBD1 | TRBJ2-7 | - | TRBV5-1 | TGCGCCAGCAGCGGTCAGGGGGCTTCAGACGAGCAGTACTTC | CASSGQGASDEQYF
- | TRBJ1-2 | - | TRBV6-5 | TGTGCCAGCAGTCCCCGGACAGCTATTGCCTATGGCTACACCTTC | CASSPRTAIAYGYTF
- | TRBJ1-1 | - | TRBV18 | TGTGCCAGCTCACCAAGGGAGAACACTGAAGCTTTCTTT | CASSPRENTEAFF
- | TRBJ2-7 | - | TRBV7-6 | TGTGCCAGCAGCCCCGGGTTACGAGGGGGAGTGTACGAGCAGTACTTC | CASSPGLRGGVYEQYF
TRBD1 | TRBJ2-5 | - | TRBV6-1 | TGTGCCAGCACCCTGGACAGGGGCGCCCTAGAGACCCAGTACTTC | CASTLDRGALETQYF
TRBD1 | TRBJ1-2 | - | TRBV9 | TGTGCCAGCAGCACCCAGGGGGGCGGCTACACCTTC | CASSTQGGGYTF
- | TRBJ1-2 | - | TRBV7-3 | TGTGCCAGCAGCACGGGTCCTACAAACTATGGCTACACCTTC | CASSTGPTNYGYTF
TRBD2 | TRBJ2-7 | once | TRBV2 | TGTGCCAGCACCCTGGCGGGACTAGCGGGGGAGCAGTACTTC | CASTLAGLAGEQYF
- | TRBJ1-2 | - | TRBV18 | TGTGCCAGCTCACCGGGGCCGGGGGTCGGAGGCTATGGCTACACCTTC | CASSPGPGVGGYGYTF
TRBD1 | TRBJ1-2 | - | TRBV5-1 | TGCGCCAGCAGCTTGGACGGGACAGGGTACGGCTACACCTTC | CASSLDGTGYGYTF
- | TRBJ1-2 | - | TRBV12-5 | TGTGCTAGTGGTTTGGTACCCCCCGGGGGCTACACCTTC | CASGLVPPGGYTF
- | TRBJ1-5 | - | TRBV11-2 | TGTGCCAGCAGCTTAGGTCCCACAAAGCCCCAGCATTTT | CASSLGPTKPQHF